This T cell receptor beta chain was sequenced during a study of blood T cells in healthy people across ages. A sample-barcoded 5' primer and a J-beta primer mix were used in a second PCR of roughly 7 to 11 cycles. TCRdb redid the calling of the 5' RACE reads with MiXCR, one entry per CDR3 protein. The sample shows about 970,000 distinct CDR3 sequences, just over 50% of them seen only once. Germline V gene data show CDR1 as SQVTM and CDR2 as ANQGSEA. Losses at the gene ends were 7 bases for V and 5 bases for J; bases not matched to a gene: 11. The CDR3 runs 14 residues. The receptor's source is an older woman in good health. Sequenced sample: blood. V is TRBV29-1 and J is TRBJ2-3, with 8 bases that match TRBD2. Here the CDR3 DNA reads TGCAGCGCTTCCTCCGGGACTAGGGGAGATACGCAGTATTTT. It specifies CSASSGTRGDTQYF.